This T cell receptor beta chain emerged from a study of response to subunit inactivated influenza vaccine. About this clonotype: Its target is unknown.

The CDR3 has 15 residues. Trimming removed 1 base from V and 6 bases from J, with 16 bases in between. Germline V gene sequence: CDR1 MDHEN, CDR2 SYDVKM. Study observations and caveats: The authors put forward the suggestion that each seasonal influenza vaccination may bring in only a limited number of new T cells.

TCRdb ran MiXCR on the RT-PCR reads and lists one entry per CDR3 protein. The sample holds a few hundred thousand distinct CDR3 sequences, roughly a fifth seen once. V is TRBV28 and J is TRBJ2-7; possible D gene TRBD1, 5 bases. The TCR sequence derives from a man between 50 and 75 years old who received an inactivated influenza vaccine. The sequencing used PBMCs from blood, collected less than 22 months after vaccination. The CDR3 region has the DNA TGTGCCAGCAGTTTATTCCCCCAGGGTAGAGGCGAGCAGTACTTC. It specifies CASSLFPQGRGEQYF.